These T cell receptor beta chains were read from a single sample in a study of vaccination effects on CD4 cells after COVID-19. The antigens for these receptors are not known. The method was immunoSEQ multiplex PCR; TCRdb's version includes in-frame clones alone and lacks a portion of them. The sample gives approximately 70,000 clones, roughly 76% of which show up once; 0.85% to 1% is in the top ten. This specimen was CD4+ T cells from PBMCs cultured with HCoV-OC43 spike peptides, taken after COVID-19 vaccination. The receptors were gathered from a human donor who received a COVID-19 vaccine. Each CDR3 is given with its conserved first and last residue. D genes are given only for firm matches. For some rows the clone size is stated as once, few or many, or as a class when expanded; others skip it.

cdr3_aa cdr3_nt v_call clone_size d_call j_call
CASSKAQGGTEAFF TGTGCCAGCAGCAAAGCACAGGGGGGGACTGAAGCTTTCTTT TRBV21-1 - - TRBJ1-1
CASSDRAPETQYF TGCGCCAGCAGTGATAGGGCGCCGGAGACCCAGTACTTC TRBV10-2 - - TRBJ2-5
CAWSVGRDYGYTF TGTGCCTGGAGTGTTGGGAGGGACTATGGCTACACCTTC TRBV30 - - TRBJ1-2
CASSPQGVAGANVLTF TGTGCCAGCTCACCACAGGGGGTTGCTGGGGCCAACGTCCTGACTTTC TRBV18 - - TRBJ2-6
CASSWSGGAYNEQFF TGTGCCAGCAGCTGGAGCGGGGGGGCCTACAATGAGCAGTTCTTC TRBV7-2 - TRBD2 TRBJ2-1
CASRLSGGGEQFF TGTGCCAGCAGACTTTCAGGGGGTGGTGAGCAGTTCTTC TRBV28 - TRBD1 TRBJ2-1
CASSPQGHETQYF TGTGCCAGCTCACCCCAAGGGCACGAGACCCAGTACTTC TRBV18 - - TRBJ2-5
CASSQAGQATNEKLFF TGTGCCAGCAGCCAAGCAGGTCAGGCAACTAATGAAAAACTGTTTTTT TRBV4-2 - - TRBJ1-4
CASSLWARETGETQYF TGTGCCAGCAGCTTATGGGCCAGGGAGACTGGAGAGACCCAGTACTTC TRBV7-9 - - TRBJ2-5
CGNRGQGYTF TGTGGCAACAGGGGGCAAGGCTACACCTTC TRBV19 - TRBD1 TRBJ1-2
CASSFGTGRTEAFF TGTGCCAGCAGCTTTGGGACGGGGAGAACTGAAGCTTTCTTT TRBV7-9 - - TRBJ1-1
CASSPTGLAEETQYF TGTGCCAGCAGCCCGACGGGACTAGCGGAAGAGACCCAGTACTTC TRBV5-4 - TRBD2 TRBJ2-5
CASDDSQPQHF TGTGCCAGCGACGACAGCCAGCCCCAGCATTTT TRBV6-5 - - TRBJ1-5
CASSIDSSNQPQHF TGTGCCAGTAGTATCGACAGTAGCAATCAGCCCCAGCATTTT TRBV19 - - TRBJ1-5
CASRMKGYTDTQYF TGTGCCAGTAGGATGAAAGGGTATACAGATACGCAGTATTTT TRBV19 - - TRBJ2-3
CASSYSPGTGGGQPQHF TGTGCCAGCAGTTACTCCCCCGGGACAGGGGGCGGACAGCCCCAGCATTTT TRBV6-2/TRBV6-3 - TRBD1 TRBJ1-5
CASSLDRANTEAFF TGCGCCAGCAGCTTAGACAGGGCGAACACTGAAGCTTTCTTT TRBV5-1 - TRBD1 TRBJ1-1
CASSYSGGARNEQFF TGTGCCAGCAGCTATAGCGGGGGGGCCCGGAATGAGCAGTTCTTC TRBV5-4 - TRBD2 TRBJ2-1
CASQQVGSDQFF TGTGCCTCACAACAAGTCGGCAGCGACCAGTTCTTC TRBV15 - - TRBJ2-1
CASSTQTDILAKNIQYF TGTGCCAGCAGCACCCAGACCGATATTCTAGCCAAAAACATTCAGTACTTC TRBV21-1 - - TRBJ2-4
CASSDGGLFNYGYTF TGTGCCAGCAGTGATGGGGGACTGTTTAACTATGGCTACACCTTC TRBV6-1 - - TRBJ1-2
CASSLRGEQFF TGTGCCAGCAGCTTGAGGGGTGAGCAGTTCTTC TRBV5-5 few - TRBJ2-1